This TCR beta chain was recovered during a study of identical twins. Study-wide points: Fewer insertions were carried by abundant cord blood beta clonotypes, but none was seen in memory repertoires.

TCRdb re-called the 5' RACE reads with MiXCR, one entry per CDR3 protein. The data show about 300,000 distinct CDR3 sequences, roughly 12% seen once. This clonotype was picked up a small number of times. The antigen remains undetermined. The CDR3 spans 17 residues. Germline V gene data show CDR1 as MNHNS and CDR2 as SASEGT. Trimming at V came to 4 bases and at J to 0 bases, leaving 10 bases not matched to a gene. These same data were also listed under a study on yellow fever vaccine responses in identical twins.

The chain joins TRBV6-1 to TRBJ2-3, with 7 bases matching TRBD1. The source material was CD8+ T cells sorted from blood. The source of this sequence is a young woman in good health. The CDR3 region has the DNA TGTGCCAGCAGTGCCCCGGGGCCGGGACAGAGCACAGATACGCAGTATTTT. Its translation is CASSAPGPGQSTDTQYF.